The following is a T cell receptor (beta chain) sequence with its context. Antigen: not known. This record belongs to a study of blood T cells in healthy people across ages. The study, taken as a whole, reports: As naive T cell percentage varied, TCR beta diversity correlated strongly with it.

It was with a sample-barcoded 5' primer and a J-beta primer mix that a second PCR of about 6 to 12 cycles was run. MiXCR, applied by TCRdb to the 5' RACE reads, yields one record per CDR3 protein. There are over 1,300,000 distinct CDR3 sequences in the sample; around 59% occur only once, and 6.5% to 8.5% lies in the top ten. The CDR3 runs to 15 residues. The junction had 8 bases not matched to a gene; V was cut back by 5 bases and J by 4 bases. The V gene's germline CDR1 is SGHAT and CDR2 FQNNGV. Sequencing was done on a sample of blood. The sequence came from a man between 18 and 35 years old in good health. The gene calls are TRBV11-2 and TRBJ2-1, with 7 bases identical to TRBD1. The DNA of the CDR3 is TGTGCCAGCAGCCCACACAGGGGTCGATACAATGAGCAGTTCTTC. It is translated as CASSPHRGRYNEQFF.